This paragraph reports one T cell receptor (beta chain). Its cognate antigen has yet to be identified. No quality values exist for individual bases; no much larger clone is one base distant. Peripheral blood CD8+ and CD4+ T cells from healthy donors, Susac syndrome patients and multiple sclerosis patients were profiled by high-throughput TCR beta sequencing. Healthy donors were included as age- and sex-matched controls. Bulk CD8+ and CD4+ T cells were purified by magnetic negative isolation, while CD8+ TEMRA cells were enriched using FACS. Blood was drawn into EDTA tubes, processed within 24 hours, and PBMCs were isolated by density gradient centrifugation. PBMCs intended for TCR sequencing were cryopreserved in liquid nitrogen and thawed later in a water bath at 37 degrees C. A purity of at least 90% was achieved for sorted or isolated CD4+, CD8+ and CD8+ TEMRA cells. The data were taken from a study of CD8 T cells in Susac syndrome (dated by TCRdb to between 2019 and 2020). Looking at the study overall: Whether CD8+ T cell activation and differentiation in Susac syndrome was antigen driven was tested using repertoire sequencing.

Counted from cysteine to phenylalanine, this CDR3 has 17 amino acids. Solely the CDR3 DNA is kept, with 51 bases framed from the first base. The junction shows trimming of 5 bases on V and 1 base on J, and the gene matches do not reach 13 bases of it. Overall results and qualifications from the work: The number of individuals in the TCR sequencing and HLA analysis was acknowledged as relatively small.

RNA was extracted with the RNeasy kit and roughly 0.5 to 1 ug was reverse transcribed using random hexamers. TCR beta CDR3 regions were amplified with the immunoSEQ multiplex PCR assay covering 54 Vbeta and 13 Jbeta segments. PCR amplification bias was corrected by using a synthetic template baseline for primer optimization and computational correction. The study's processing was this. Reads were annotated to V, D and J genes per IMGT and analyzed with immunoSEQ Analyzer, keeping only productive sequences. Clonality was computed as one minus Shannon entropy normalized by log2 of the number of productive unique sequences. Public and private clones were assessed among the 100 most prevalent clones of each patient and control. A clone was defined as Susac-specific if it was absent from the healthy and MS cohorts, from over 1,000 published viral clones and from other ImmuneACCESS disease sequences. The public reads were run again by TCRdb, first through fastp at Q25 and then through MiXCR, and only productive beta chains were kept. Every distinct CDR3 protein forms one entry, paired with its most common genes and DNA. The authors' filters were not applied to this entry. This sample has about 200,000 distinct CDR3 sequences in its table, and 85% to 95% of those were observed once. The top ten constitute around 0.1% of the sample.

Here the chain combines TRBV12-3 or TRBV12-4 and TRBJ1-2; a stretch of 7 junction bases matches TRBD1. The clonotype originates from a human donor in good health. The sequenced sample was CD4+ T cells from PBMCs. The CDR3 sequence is CASSLYRGQALNYGYTF. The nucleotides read TGTGCCAGCAGTCTCTATCGTGGACAGGCTCTTAACTATGGCTACACCTTC.